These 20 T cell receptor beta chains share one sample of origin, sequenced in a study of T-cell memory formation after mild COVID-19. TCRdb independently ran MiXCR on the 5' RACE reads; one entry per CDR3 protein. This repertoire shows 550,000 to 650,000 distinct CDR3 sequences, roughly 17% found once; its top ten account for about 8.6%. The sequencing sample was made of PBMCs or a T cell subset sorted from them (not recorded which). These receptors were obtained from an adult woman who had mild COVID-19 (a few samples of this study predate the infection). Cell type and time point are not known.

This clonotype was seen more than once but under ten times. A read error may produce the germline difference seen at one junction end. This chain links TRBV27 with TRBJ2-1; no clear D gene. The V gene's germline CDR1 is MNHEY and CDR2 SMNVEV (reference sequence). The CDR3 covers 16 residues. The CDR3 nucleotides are TGTGCCAGCAGTCTATCCCCCCGAGGTGGAAACAATGAGCAGTTCTTC. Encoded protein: CASSLSPRGGNNEQFF.

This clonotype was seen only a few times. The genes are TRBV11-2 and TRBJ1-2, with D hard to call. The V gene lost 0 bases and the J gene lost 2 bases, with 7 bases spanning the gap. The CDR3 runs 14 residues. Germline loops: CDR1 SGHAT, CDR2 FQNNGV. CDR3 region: CASSLERQNYGYTF. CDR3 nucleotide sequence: TGTGCCAGCAGCTTAGAACGGCAGAACTATGGCTACACCTTC.

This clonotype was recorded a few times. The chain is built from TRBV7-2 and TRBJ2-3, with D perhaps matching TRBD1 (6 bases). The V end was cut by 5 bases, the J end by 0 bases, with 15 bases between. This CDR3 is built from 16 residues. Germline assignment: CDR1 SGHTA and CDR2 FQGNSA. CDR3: CASSRDRPISTDTQYF. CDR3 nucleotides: TGTGCCAGCAGCAGAGACAGGCCCATCAGCACAGATACGCAGTATTTT.

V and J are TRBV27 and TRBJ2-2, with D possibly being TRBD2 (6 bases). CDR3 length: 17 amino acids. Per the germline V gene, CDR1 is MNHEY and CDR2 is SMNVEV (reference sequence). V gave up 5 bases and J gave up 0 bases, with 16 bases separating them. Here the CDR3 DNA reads TGTGCCAGCAGTCCCCAGCGGGTACTCGCGAACACCGGGGAGCTGTTTTTT. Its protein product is CASSPQRVLANTGELFF.

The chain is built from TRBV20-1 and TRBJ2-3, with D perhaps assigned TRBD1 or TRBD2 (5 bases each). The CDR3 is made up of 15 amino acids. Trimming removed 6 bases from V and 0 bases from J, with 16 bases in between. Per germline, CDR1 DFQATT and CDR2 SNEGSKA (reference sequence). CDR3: CSAVAGTVSTDTQYF. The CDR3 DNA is TGCAGTGCCGTAGCCGGGACGGTGAGCACAGATACGCAGTATTTT.

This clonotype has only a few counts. CDR3 bases: TGTGCCAGCAGTCAACCATTCAGTGAGCAGTTCTTC. Translated, it gives CASSQPFSEQFF. The gene calls are TRBV7-8 and TRBJ2-1; D not certain. V was clipped by 6 bases and J by 9 bases, with 12 bases between them. The CDR3 loop spans 12 amino acids. The V gene's germline CDR1 is SGHVS and CDR2 FQNEAQ.

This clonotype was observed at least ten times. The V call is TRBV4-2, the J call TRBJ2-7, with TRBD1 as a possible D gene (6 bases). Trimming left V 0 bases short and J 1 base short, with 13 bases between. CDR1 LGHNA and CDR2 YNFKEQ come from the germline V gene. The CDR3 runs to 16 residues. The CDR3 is CASSQEGGTHSYEQYF. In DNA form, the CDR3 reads TGTGCCAGCAGCCAAGAGGGTGGGACACATTCCTACGAGCAGTACTTC.

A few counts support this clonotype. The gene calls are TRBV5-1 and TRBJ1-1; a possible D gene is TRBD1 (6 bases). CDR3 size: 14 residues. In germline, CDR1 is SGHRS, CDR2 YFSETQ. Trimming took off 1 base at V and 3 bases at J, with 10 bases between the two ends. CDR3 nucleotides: TGCGCCAGCAGCTTGCAGGGGCTCCACACTGAAGCTTTCTTT. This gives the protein CASSLQGLHTEAFF.

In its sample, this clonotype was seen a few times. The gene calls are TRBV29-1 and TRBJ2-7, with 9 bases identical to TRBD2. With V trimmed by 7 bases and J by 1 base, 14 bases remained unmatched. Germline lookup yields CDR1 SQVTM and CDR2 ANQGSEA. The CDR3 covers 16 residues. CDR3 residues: CSAGGPGGGASYEQYF. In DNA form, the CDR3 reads TGCAGCGCCGGTGGTCCAGGCGGGGGGGCTTCCTACGAGCAGTACTTC.

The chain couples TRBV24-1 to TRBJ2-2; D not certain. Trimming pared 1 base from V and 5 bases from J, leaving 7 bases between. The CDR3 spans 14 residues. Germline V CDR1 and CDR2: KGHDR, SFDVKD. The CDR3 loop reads CATSDFPMTGELFF. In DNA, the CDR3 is TGTGCCACCAGTGATTTCCCCATGACCGGGGAGCTGTTTTTT.

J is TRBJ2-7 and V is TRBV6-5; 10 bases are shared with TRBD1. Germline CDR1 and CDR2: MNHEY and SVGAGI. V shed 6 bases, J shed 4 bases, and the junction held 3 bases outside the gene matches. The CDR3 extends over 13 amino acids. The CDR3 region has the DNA TGTGCCAGCAGGACAGGGGGCATATACGAGCAGTACTTC. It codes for CASRTGGIYEQYF.

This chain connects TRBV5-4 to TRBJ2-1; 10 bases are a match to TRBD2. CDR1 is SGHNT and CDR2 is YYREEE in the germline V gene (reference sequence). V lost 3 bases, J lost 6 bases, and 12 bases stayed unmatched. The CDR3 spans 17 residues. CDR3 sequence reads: CASSSLLAGLGGNEQFF. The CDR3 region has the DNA TGTGCCAGCAGCTCCCTACTAGCGGGGTTAGGGGGCAATGAGCAGTTCTTC.

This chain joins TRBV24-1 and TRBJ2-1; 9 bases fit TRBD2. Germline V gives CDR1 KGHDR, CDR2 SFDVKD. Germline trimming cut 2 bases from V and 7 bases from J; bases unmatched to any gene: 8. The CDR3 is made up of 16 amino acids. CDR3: CATSDSMREGRNEQFF. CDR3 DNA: TGTGCCACCAGTGATTCCATGCGGGAGGGCCGGAATGAGCAGTTCTTC.

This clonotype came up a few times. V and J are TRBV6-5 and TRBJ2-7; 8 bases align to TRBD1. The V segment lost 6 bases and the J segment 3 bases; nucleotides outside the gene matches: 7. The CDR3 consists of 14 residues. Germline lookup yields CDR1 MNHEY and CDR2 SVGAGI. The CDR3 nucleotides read TGTGCCAGCAGGAGGACAGGGTTTTACTACGAGCAGTACTTC. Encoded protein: CASRRTGFYYEQYF.

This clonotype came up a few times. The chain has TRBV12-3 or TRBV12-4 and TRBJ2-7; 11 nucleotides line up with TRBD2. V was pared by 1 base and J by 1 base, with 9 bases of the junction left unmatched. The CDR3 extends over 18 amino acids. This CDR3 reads CASSLGGLAGTISYEQYF. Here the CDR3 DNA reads TGTGCCAGCAGTTTAGGTGGACTAGCGGGTACTATTTCCTACGAGCAGTACTTC.

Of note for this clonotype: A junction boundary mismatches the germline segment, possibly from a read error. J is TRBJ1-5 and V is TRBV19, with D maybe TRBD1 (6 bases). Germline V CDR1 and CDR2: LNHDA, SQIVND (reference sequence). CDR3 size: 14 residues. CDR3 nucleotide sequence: TGTGCCGGTAGCCAGGGGTGGAGCAATCAGCCCCAGCATTTT. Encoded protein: CAGSQGWSNQPQHF.

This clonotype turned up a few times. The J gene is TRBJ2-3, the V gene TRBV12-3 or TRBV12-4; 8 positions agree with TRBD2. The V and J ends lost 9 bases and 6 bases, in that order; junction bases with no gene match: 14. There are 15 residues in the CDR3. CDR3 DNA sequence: TGTGCCAGTTCCCCCGGGCGGGGGGCCGGGGATACGCAGTATTTT. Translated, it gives CASSPGRGAGDTQYF.

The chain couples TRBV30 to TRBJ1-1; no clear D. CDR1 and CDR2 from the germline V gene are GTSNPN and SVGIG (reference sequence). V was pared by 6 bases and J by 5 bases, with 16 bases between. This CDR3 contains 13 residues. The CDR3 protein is CACQEGSVTEAFF. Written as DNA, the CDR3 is TGTGCCTGCCAGGAGGGATCAGTGACTGAAGCTTTCTTT. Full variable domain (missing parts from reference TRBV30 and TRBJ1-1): SQTIHQWPATLVQPVGSPLSLECTVEGTSNPNLYWYRQAAGRGLQLLFYSVGIGQISSEVPQNLSASRPQDRQFILSSKKLLLSDSGFYLCACQEGSVTEAFFGQGTRLTVV.

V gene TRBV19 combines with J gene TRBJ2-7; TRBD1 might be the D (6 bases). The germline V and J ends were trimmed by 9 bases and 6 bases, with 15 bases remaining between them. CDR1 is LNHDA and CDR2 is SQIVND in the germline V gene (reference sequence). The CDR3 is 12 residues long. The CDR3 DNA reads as TGTGCCAGCGGAGCTCAGGGGAGCGAGCAGTACTTC. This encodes CASGAQGSEQYF.

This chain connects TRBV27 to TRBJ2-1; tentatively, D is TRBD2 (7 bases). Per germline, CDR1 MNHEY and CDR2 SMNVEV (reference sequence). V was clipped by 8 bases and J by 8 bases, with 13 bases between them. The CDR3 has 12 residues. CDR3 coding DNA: TGTGCCAGCGGGGGGGCTACCCATGAGCAGTTCTTC. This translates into CASGGATHEQFF.